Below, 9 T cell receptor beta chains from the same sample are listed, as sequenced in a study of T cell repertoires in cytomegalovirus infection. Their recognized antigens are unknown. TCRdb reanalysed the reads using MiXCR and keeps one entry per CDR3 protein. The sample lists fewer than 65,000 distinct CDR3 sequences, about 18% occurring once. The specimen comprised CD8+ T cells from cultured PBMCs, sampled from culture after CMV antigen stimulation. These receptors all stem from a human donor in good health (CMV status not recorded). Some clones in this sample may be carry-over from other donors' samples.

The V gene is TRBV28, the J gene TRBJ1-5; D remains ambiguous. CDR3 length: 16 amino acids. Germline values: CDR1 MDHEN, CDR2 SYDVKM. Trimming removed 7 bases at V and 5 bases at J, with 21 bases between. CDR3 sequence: CASTRGNGPSHQPQHF. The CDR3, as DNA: TGTGCCAGCACCCGAGGGAACGGGCCCAGCCATCAGCCCCAGCATTTT.

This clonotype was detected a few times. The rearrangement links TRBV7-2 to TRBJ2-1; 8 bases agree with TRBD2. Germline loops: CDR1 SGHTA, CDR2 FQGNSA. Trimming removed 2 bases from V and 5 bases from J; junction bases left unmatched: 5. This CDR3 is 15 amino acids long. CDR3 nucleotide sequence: TGTGCCAGCAGCTTAACGAGCGGGAGTCACAATGAGCAGTTCTTC. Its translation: CASSLTSGSHNEQFF.

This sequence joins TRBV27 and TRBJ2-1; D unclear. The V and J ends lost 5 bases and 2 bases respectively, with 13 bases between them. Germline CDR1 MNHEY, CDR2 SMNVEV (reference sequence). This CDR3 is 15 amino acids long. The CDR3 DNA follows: TGTGCCAGCAGTACCCGGGCAGAGACCTACAATGAGCAGTTCTTC. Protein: CASSTRAETYNEQFF.

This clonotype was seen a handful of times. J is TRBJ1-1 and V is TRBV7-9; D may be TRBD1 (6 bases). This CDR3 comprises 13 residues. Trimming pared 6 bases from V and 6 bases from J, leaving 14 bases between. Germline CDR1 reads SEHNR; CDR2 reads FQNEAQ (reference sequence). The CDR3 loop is CASRQGEVAEAFF. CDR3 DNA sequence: TGTGCCAGCAGACAGGGAGAGGTCGCTGAAGCTTTCTTT.

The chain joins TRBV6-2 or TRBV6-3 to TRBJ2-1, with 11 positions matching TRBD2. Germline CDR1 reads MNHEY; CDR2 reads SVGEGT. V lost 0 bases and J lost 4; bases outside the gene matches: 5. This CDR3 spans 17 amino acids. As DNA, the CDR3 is TGTGCCAGCAGTTACTCCTCGACTAGCGGGAAGTACAATGAGCAGTTCTTC. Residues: CASSYSSTSGKYNEQFF.

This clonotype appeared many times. The CDR3 DNA is TGTGCCAGCAGTTACTCCTGGGATACGCAGTATTTT. Translation gives CASSYSWDTQYF. This chain links TRBV6-2 or TRBV6-3 with TRBJ2-3; no firm D call. In germline, CDR1 is MNHEY, CDR2 SVGEGT. Trimming took 0 bases from V and 6 from J, leaving 4 bases between them. CDR3 length equals 12 residues.

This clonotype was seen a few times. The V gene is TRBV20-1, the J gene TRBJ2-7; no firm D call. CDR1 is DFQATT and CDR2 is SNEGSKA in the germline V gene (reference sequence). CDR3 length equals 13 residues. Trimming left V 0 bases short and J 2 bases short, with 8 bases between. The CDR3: CSARDLSAYEQYF. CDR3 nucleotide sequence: TGCAGTGCTAGAGATCTGAGCGCCTACGAGCAGTACTTC.

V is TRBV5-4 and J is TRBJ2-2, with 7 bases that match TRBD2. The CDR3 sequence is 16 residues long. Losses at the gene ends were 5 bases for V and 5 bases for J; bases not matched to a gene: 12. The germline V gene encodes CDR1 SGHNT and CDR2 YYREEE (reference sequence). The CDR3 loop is CASSPMGRELTGELFF. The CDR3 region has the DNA TGTGCCAGCAGTCCCATGGGGCGGGAGTTAACCGGGGAGCTGTTTTTT.

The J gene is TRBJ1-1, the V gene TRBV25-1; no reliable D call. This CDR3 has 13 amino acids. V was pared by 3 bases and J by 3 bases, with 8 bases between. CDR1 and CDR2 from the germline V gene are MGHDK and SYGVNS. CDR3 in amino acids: CASSDPAHTEAFF. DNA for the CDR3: TGTGCCAGCAGTGATCCCGCGCACACTGAAGCTTTCTTT.